Below, 29 T cell receptor beta chains from the same sample are listed, as sequenced in a study of T cell repertoires in cytomegalovirus infection. TCRdb reprocessed the reads with MiXCR, giving one entry per CDR3 protein. The table records a few hundred thousand distinct CDR3 sequences, 20% to 30% of them present only once. What these receptors recognize is not known. The specimen comprised cultured PBMCs, sampled from culture after CMV antigen stimulation. Receptors were obtained from a human donor in good health (CMV status not recorded). Some clones in this sample may be carry-over from other donors' samples.

This clonotype was seen a handful of times. The genes are TRBV28 and TRBJ2-2; the D gene could be TRBD1 or TRBD2 (6 bases each). V was cut by 7 bases and J by 6 bases, with 18 bases left in between. CDR3 length equals 15 residues. The V gene's germline CDR1 is MDHEN and CDR2 SYDVKM. This CDR3 is CASIEGGSGPGELFF. For the CDR3, the DNA is TGTGCCAGCATAGAAGGGGGGAGTGGGCCCGGGGAGCTGTTTTTT.

V and J are TRBV7-8 and TRBJ2-1; TRBD2 matches 11 bases. This CDR3 has 18 residues. CDR1 is SGHVS, CDR2 FQNEAQ, per germline. V was pared by 5 bases and J by 2 bases, with 11 bases of the junction left unmatched. The DNA for the CDR3 is TGTGCCAGCAGCCAAATTCGGACTAGCGGGCGAACCTACAATGAGCAGTTCTTC. Its translation is CASSQIRTSGRTYNEQFF.

This clonotype was counted only a few times. The rearrangement uses TRBV11-2 and TRBJ2-5; perhaps TRBD2 as D (5 bases). The CDR3 loop spans 16 amino acids. CDR1 SGHAT and CDR2 FQNNGV come from the germline V gene. The germline V and J ends were trimmed by 5 bases and 2 bases, with 18 bases remaining between them. The DNA of the CDR3 is TGTGCCAGCAGCCTTATGTTGGGTAGCGTACAAGAGACCCAGTACTTC. Amino acids: CASSLMLGSVQETQYF. The full variable domain, in which reference TRBV11-2 and TRBJ2-5 provide the parts outside the CDR3, is EAGVAQSPRYKIIEKRQSVAFWCNPISGHATLYWYQQILGQGPKLLIQFQNNGVVDDSQLPKDRFSAERLKGVDSTLKIQPAKLEDSAVYLCASSLMLGSVQETQYFGPGTRLLVL.

The chain is built from TRBV11-2 and TRBJ2-1; TRBD2 aligns across 8 bases. Germline V gives CDR1 SGHAT, CDR2 FQNNGV. This CDR3 has 14 residues. V trimming: 3 bases; J trimming: 9 bases; junction bases outside the gene matches: 7. The CDR3, as DNA: TGTGCCAGCAGCTTGGAAGCGGGAGTGGGTGAGCAGTTCTTC. This gives the protein CASSLEAGVGEQFF.

This clonotype was found many times. This chain joins TRBV11-2 and TRBJ1-1; TRBD1 agrees at 8 bases. The CDR3 spans 15 residues. V was pared by 5 bases and J by 2 bases, with 7 bases of the junction left unmatched. From germline, CDR1 is SGHAT and CDR2 FQNNGV. The CDR3 region has the DNA TGTGCCAGCAGCCCTCAGGGGGCAAGAAACACTGAAGCTTTCTTT. It is translated as CASSPQGARNTEAFF.

This clonotype was picked up many times. This chain links TRBV7-2 with TRBJ2-7; 9 bases map to TRBD1. Germline values: CDR1 SGHTA, CDR2 FQGNSA. CDR3 size: 15 residues. V gave up 5 bases and J gave up 0 bases; unmatched junction bases: 5. CDR3 DNA: TGTGCCAGCAGCCGTAACAGGGGGCCCTCCTACGAGCAGTACTTC. Its protein product is CASSRNRGPSYEQYF.

This clonotype rates as medium-sized. This sequence joins TRBV19 and TRBJ2-1, with D perhaps matching TRBD2 (6 bases). The germline gives CDR1 LNHDA, CDR2 SQIVND (reference sequence). Trimming took 9 bases from V and 4 from J, leaving 16 bases between them. This CDR3 is 14 amino acids long. CDR3 loop: CASRTSSRYNEQFF. The DNA of the CDR3 is TGTGCCAGCCGAACTAGCAGTAGGTACAATGAGCAGTTCTTC.

This clonotype was seen repeatedly, ten times or more. The chain recombines TRBV11-3 with TRBJ2-1; TRBD2 matches at 7 bases. CDR3 length equals 17 residues. Germline values: CDR1 SGHNT, CDR2 YENEEA. V shed 5 bases, J shed 2 bases, and the junction held 12 bases outside the gene matches. DNA for the CDR3: TGTGCCAGCAGCCCGAATAGCGGGTTTGGGACCTACAATGAGCAGTTCTTC. The encoded protein is CASSPNSGFGTYNEQFF.

This clonotype was found many times. V and J are TRBV7-2 and TRBJ2-1; 8 bases line up with TRBD2. Per germline, CDR1 SGHTA and CDR2 FQGNSA. The CDR3 length is 16 residues. After removal of 5 bases from V and 4 bases from J, the junction contained 10 bases not matched to a gene. The CDR3 is CASSLRRLAGYNEQFF. CDR3 bases: TGTGCCAGCAGCCTAAGGAGGCTAGCGGGTTACAATGAGCAGTTCTTC.

This clonotype turned up a few times. The chain employs TRBV28 and TRBJ1-4; 8 bases line up with TRBD1. The CDR3 covers 16 residues. Trimming removed 3 bases from V and 6 bases from J; junction bases left unmatched: 9. Germline CDR1 is MDHEN and CDR2 is SYDVKM. The CDR3 DNA sequence: TGTGCCAGCAGTTTGTTACATCAGGGGGCGGATGAAAAACTGTTTTTT. Amino acid sequence: CASSLLHQGADEKLFF.

A few counts support this clonotype. J is TRBJ2-3 and V is TRBV11-3; D is perhaps TRBD2 (5 bases). The CDR3 extends over 15 amino acids. Trimming pared 1 base from V and 6 bases from J, leaving 14 bases between. Germline CDR1 SGHNT, CDR2 YENEEA. Here the CDR3 DNA reads TGTGCCAGCAGCTTAGGGGGAGCGGATGGGGATACGCAGTATTTT. This encodes CASSLGGADGDTQYF.

At least ten counts were recorded for this clonotype. The V gene is TRBV11-1, the J gene TRBJ2-5; possible D gene TRBD2, 5 bases. V lost 5 bases to trimming and J lost 5 bases, with 18 bases between them. The germline CDR1 and CDR2 sequences are SGHAT and FQDESV (reference sequence). CDR3 length: 15 amino acids. The CDR3 loop is CASSPIRDSEETQYF. CDR3 coding DNA: TGTGCCAGCAGCCCTATTCGGGATTCGGAGGAGACCCAGTACTTC.

V usage is TRBV6-1 and J usage is TRBJ2-3; no clear D gene. The V gene lost 0 bases and the J gene lost 0 bases, with 10 bases spanning the gap. CDR3 size: 16 residues. CDR1 is MNHNS, CDR2 SASEGT, per germline. The CDR3 sequence: CASSEAPAFSTDTQYF. The CDR3 DNA follows: TGTGCCAGCAGTGAAGCGCCGGCATTTAGCACAGATACGCAGTATTTT.

A single count supports this clonotype. This chain connects TRBV10-3 to TRBJ2-1; 15 bases align to TRBD2. CDR1 ENHRY and CDR2 SYGVKD come from the germline V gene. CDR3 length equals 18 residues. Germline trimming cut 2 bases from V and 0 bases from J; bases unmatched to any gene: 2. This CDR3 is CAISEGLAGGSSYNEQFF. CDR3 bases: TGTGCCATCAGTGAGGGACTAGCGGGAGGGAGCTCCTACAATGAGCAGTTCTTC.

The rearrangement links TRBV20-1 to TRBJ2-7; 10 bases are shared with TRBD1. Trimming at V came to 1 base and at J to 4 bases, leaving 4 bases not matched to a gene. Germline assignment: CDR1 DFQATT and CDR2 SNEGSKA (reference sequence). CDR3 length equals 14 residues. The CDR3 loop reads CSARGDRGSYEQYF. CDR3 in DNA: TGCAGTGCTAGAGGGGACAGGGGTTCGTACGAGCAGTACTTC.

This clonotype was found many times. The V and J genes are TRBV11-2 and TRBJ2-2; TRBD2 matches 7 bases. V shed 5 bases and J 3 bases; nucleotides not matched to a gene: 12. Germline V lookup: CDR1 SGHAT, CDR2 FQNNGV. This CDR3 spans 17 amino acids. CDR3 sequence: CASSLRPGGRDTGELFF. The CDR3 nucleotides are TGTGCCAGCAGCCTAAGACCGGGAGGCCGAGACACCGGGGAGCTGTTTTTT.

The chain has TRBV19 and TRBJ2-3; D is ambiguous. Trimming removed 9 bases from V and 4 bases from J, with 8 bases in between. The CDR3 contains 11 residues. Per germline, CDR1 LNHDA and CDR2 SQIVND (reference sequence). The CDR3 spells CASSDADTQYF. In DNA, the CDR3 is TGTGCCAGCTCGGACGCAGATACGCAGTATTTT.

The genes are TRBV6-2 or TRBV6-3 and TRBJ1-5; 9 nucleotides agree with TRBD1. The CDR3 loop spans 12 amino acids. Germline V gives CDR1 MNHEY, CDR2 SVGEGT. V trimming: 8 bases; J trimming: 4 bases; junction bases outside the gene matches: 0. CDR3 in DNA: TGTGCCAGCGGACAGGGGAATCAGCCCCAGCATTTT. This encodes CASGQGNQPQHF.

This clonotype has just a few counts. J is TRBJ2-1 and V is TRBV19, with TRBD2 matching 8 bases. CDR1 and CDR2 from the germline V gene are LNHDA and SQIVND (reference sequence). The CDR3 is 15 amino acids. The V segment lost 6 bases and the J segment 0 bases; nucleotides outside the gene matches: 4. The CDR3 DNA is TGTGCCAGTAGATTAGCGGGAATCTCCTACAATGAGCAGTTCTTC. As protein: CASRLAGISYNEQFF. Supplemented by reference TRBV19 and TRBJ2-1, the full variable domain reads DGGITQSPKYLFRKEGQNVTLSCEQNLNHDAMYWYRQDPGQGLRLIYYSQIVNDFQKGDIAEGYSVSREKKESFPLTVTSAQKNPTAFYLCASRLAGISYNEQFFGPGTRLTVL.

This chain links TRBV11-2 with TRBJ1-2; D unresolved. From germline, CDR1 is SGHAT and CDR2 FQNNGV. The CDR3 is 14 amino acids. Trimming cost V 1 base and J 4 bases, with 10 bases left between them. CDR3 sequence reads: CASSLGRQIYGYTF. DNA for the CDR3: TGTGCCAGCAGCTTAGGTCGCCAGATCTATGGCTACACCTTC.

The chain couples TRBV7-6 to TRBJ2-1; tentatively, D is TRBD1 or TRBD2 (5 bases each). With 1 base removed from V and 3 bases from J, the gap between germline ends came to 10 bases. The CDR3 length is 15 residues. Germline loops: CDR1 SGHVS, CDR2 FNYEAQ. This CDR3 reads CASSLDGTYYNEQFF. The CDR3 DNA reads as TGTGCCAGCAGCTTAGATGGGACCTACTACAATGAGCAGTTCTTC.

The CDR3 bases are TGTGCCAGCAGTTTCACCAGCGGGAGGAACTACGAGCAGTACTTC. This encodes CASSFTSGRNYEQYF. The chain is built from TRBV27 and TRBJ2-7, with TRBD2 identical over 9 bases. Looked up from germline, CDR1 is MNHEY and CDR2 is SMNVEV (reference sequence). This CDR3 is 15 amino acids long. The ends lost 3 bases at V and 3 bases at J; junction bases unmatched: 6.

This chain links TRBV20-1 with TRBJ2-7; perhaps TRBD2 as D (6 bases). This CDR3 is 14 amino acids long. Germline values: CDR1 DFQATT, CDR2 SNEGSKA (reference sequence). The V end was cut by 0 bases, the J end by 3 bases, with 12 bases between. The CDR3 nucleotides read TGCAGTGCTAGAGATCTGTCCGGGAGCTACGAGCAGTACGTC. Its translation is CSARDLSGSYEQYV.

The rearrangement uses TRBV7-8 and TRBJ2-7, with 8 bases fitting TRBD2. Germline CDR1 SGHVS, CDR2 FQNEAQ. V lost 3 bases, J lost 0 bases, and 7 bases stayed unmatched. CDR3 length equals 16 residues. The CDR3 region has the DNA TGTGCCAGCAGCTTCTCACTAGCGGCAGGCTCCTACGAGCAGTACTTC. The encoded protein is CASSFSLAAGSYEQYF.

The genes are TRBV3-1 and TRBJ1-2; D unresolved. CDR1 is LGHDT, CDR2 YNNKEL, per germline (reference sequence). The CDR3 spans 13 residues. V was pared by 6 bases and J by 6 bases, with 14 bases between. CDR3 DNA sequence: TGTGCCAGCAGAGCGGATAGCCGAAATGGCTACACCTTC. Residues: CASRADSRNGYTF.

On this clonotype: Its ends do not fully match the called genes, so a read error is possible. The rearrangement joins TRBV20-1 to TRBJ2-4; D possibly uses TRBD1 or TRBD2 (5 bases each). The CDR3 length is 12 residues. CDR1 DFQATT and CDR2 SNEGSKA come from the germline V gene (reference sequence). The CDR3 DNA reads as TGCAGTGCGGGGACGGACACTCGTGGTATCGGCTTC. Translated, it gives CSAGTDTRGIGF.

V and J are TRBV28 and TRBJ1-1; perhaps TRBD1 as D (5 bases). Germline CDR1 MDHEN, CDR2 SYDVKM. The CDR3 is 13 residues long. V dropped 7 bases and J dropped 1 base, with 10 bases sitting between them. The CDR3 DNA follows: TGTGCCAGCACGGGACGGCCGAACACTGAAGCTTTCTTT. Protein: CASTGRPNTEAFF.

This clonotype occurred a few times. The chain uses TRBV20-1 and TRBJ2-7, with 10 bases matching TRBD2. Germline CDR1 DFQATT, CDR2 SNEGSKA (reference sequence). Trimming took 7 bases from V and 3 from J; bases not matched to a gene: 3. This CDR3 contains 12 residues. The CDR3 DNA is TGCAGTGTCAGGACTAGCGGCTACGAGCAGTACTTC. This sequence encodes CSVRTSGYEQYF.

This chain links TRBV7-2 with TRBJ1-2; 9 nucleotides line up with TRBD1. With V trimmed by 1 base and J by 10 bases, 13 bases remained unmatched. This CDR3 has 16 residues. Looked up from germline, CDR1 is SGHTA and CDR2 is FQGNSA. As DNA, the CDR3 is TGTGCCAGCAGCTTAGTATCCCGGACAGGGGACATTGACTACACCTTC. Protein product: CASSLVSRTGDIDYTF.